A selection of T cell receptor beta chains follows, all from one sample in a study of spatial heterogeneity in lung cancer. MiXCR was run by TCRdb on the 5' RACE reads, yielding one entry per CDR3 protein. The sample has 89,000 or so distinct CDR3 sequences; more than 15% are singletons. Sequencing used PBMCs, obtained at surgery. The receptor set was obtained from a male donor with early-stage non-small cell lung cancer. The CDR3 runs from the conserved cysteine through the conserved F or W. Each record gives: clone size, D gene, V gene, CDR3 length, J gene, CDR3 DNA, CDR3 protein. The D gene is left open where the match is weak. The size entry is marked missing in some rows and otherwise reads once, few, many or a size class.

few	NA	TRBV7-3	13	TRBJ2-4	TGTGCCAGCAGCTTAAACAGTCAAAACATTCAGTACTTC	CASSLNSQNIQYF
NA	NA	TRBV12-3/TRBV12-4	13	TRBJ2-7	TGTGCCAGCAGACAAACAGGGCTCCACGAGCAGTACTTC	CASRQTGLHEQYF
NA	NA	TRBV3-1	16	TRBJ1-1	TGTGCCAGCAGCCAAGATACTGGGTTGAAGAACACTGAAGCTTTCTTT	CASSQDTGLKNTEAFF
few	TRBD2	TRBV2	15	TRBJ2-3	TGTGCCAGCACACGTGGACTAGGAGGCACAGATACGCAGTATTTT	CASTRGLGGTDTQYF
few	NA	TRBV9	13	TRBJ1-1	TGTGCCAGCAGCAAGGGGGTGGGCACTGAAGCTTTCTTT	CASSKGVGTEAFF
few	TRBD2	TRBV6-1	15	TRBJ2-1	TGTGCCAGCACCGGGACTAGCCAAACCTACAATGAGCAGTTCTTC	CASTGTSQTYNEQFF
NA	NA	TRBV11-2	13	TRBJ1-6	TGTGCCAGCAGCTTAGTGTCGGATTCACCCCTCCACTTT	CASSLVSDSPLHF
NA	NA	TRBV11-2	16	TRBJ2-2	TGTGCCAGCAGCCAAACGGGAGTTACGAACACCGGGGAGCTGTTTTTT	CASSQTGVTNTGELFF
few	NA	TRBV11-3	14	TRBJ2-3	TGTGCCAGCAGCTCTCGGGGTAGCAGGGATACGCAGTATTTT	CASSSRGSRDTQYF
few	TRBD1	TRBV3-1	17	TRBJ1-1	TGTGCCAGCAGCCTCATAGGGGACAGGGGGCTGGAGACTGAAGCTTTCTTT	CASSLIGDRGLETEAFF
NA	TRBD2	TRBV9	16	TRBJ2-5	TGTGCCAGCAGCTACCCCAGCGGGAGGGCGGGAGAGACCCAGTACTTC	CASSYPSGRAGETQYF
NA	NA	TRBV6-1	13	TRBJ1-3	TGTGCCAGCGGGAGCTCCTCTGGAAACACCATATATTTT	CASGSSSGNTIYF
NA	NA	TRBV15	14	TRBJ2-7	TGTGCCACCAGCAGAGATGTGGAGGGTTACGAGCAGTACTTC	CATSRDVEGYEQYF
few	NA	TRBV2	15	TRBJ2-7	TGTGCCAGCAGTGAACAGGGGCCAGGGCGGCACGAGCAGTACTTC	CASSEQGPGRHEQYF
many	TRBD2	TRBV27	16	TRBJ2-5	TGTGCCAGCAGTCCCCGCCGGACTAGCGGACAAGAGACCCAGTACTTC	CASSPRRTSGQETQYF
many	NA	TRBV11-2	12	TRBJ2-5	TGTGCCAGCAGCCCCGAACAAGAGACCCAGTACTTC	CASSPEQETQYF
NA	NA	TRBV5-4	11	TRBJ2-7	TGTGCCAGCAGTGGCGGATACGAGCAGTACTTC	CASSGGYEQYF
many	NA	TRBV4-2	20	TRBJ2-6	TGTGCCAGCAGCCAAGATACCCCGGGGAGGTCCAACTCTGGGGCCAACGTCCTGACTTTC	CASSQDTPGRSNSGANVLTF
NA	TRBD2	TRBV9	16	TRBJ2-3	TGTGCCAGCAGCGCCCCTAGCGGGGTCAGCACAGATACGCAGTATTTT	CASSAPSGVSTDTQYF
NA	NA	TRBV6-5	15	TRBJ1-1	TGTGCCAGCAGTTACACGAACGGCGGGGGCTCTGAAGCTTTCTTT	CASSYTNGGGSEAFF
many	NA	TRBV4-1	16	TRBJ2-6	TGCGCCAGCAGCCAAGATATCAGCTCTGGGGCCAACGTCCTGACTTTC	CASSQDISSGANVLTF
NA	NA	TRBV6-5	14	TRBJ1-6	TGTGCCAGCAGCCCGGCCCGCTATAATTCACCCCTCCACTTT	CASSPARYNSPLHF
once	NA	TRBV7-3	14	TRBJ2-3	TGTGCCAGCAGCCCCACTAGGATCACAGATACGCAGTATTTT	CASSPTRITDTQYF
NA	NA	TRBV3-1	13	TRBJ2-3	TGTGCCAGCAGCTGGAAATTCTTAGATACGCAGTATTTT	CASSWKFLDTQYF
few	NA	TRBV11-3	12	TRBJ1-4	TGTGCCAGCAGCTACGAGGATGAAAAACTGTTTTTT	CASSYEDEKLFF
few	NA	TRBV2	21	TRBJ2-3	TGTGCCAGCTGGTGGCTGGACGGGATTCGACCCAAAACCCACCGCACAGATACGCAGTATTTT	CASWWLDGIRPKTHRTDTQYF
few	NA	TRBV11-2	16	TRBJ2-2	TGTGCCAGCAGCTTAGATGAGGACGCATACACCGGGGAGCTGTTTTTT	CASSLDEDAYTGELFF
NA	NA	TRBV18	15	TRBJ2-7	TGTGCCAGCTCACCGGGGGAACGAGGTTGGTCCGAGCAGTACTTC	CASSPGERGWSEQYF
NA	NA	TRBV6-5	18	TRBJ2-1	TGTGCCAGCAGTTACTCAGTTCGGGGAGGCGGTAAAAACAATGAGCAGTTCTTC	CASSYSVRGGGKNNEQFF
many	NA	TRBV24-1	11	TRBJ1-2	TGTGCCACCAGTGATTTCGGCGGCTACACCTTC	CATSDFGGYTF
few	TRBD1	TRBV6-6	15	TRBJ1-1	TGTGCCAGCAGTACGGACAGGGGGAGGTTAACTGAAGCTTTCTTT	CASSTDRGRLTEAFF